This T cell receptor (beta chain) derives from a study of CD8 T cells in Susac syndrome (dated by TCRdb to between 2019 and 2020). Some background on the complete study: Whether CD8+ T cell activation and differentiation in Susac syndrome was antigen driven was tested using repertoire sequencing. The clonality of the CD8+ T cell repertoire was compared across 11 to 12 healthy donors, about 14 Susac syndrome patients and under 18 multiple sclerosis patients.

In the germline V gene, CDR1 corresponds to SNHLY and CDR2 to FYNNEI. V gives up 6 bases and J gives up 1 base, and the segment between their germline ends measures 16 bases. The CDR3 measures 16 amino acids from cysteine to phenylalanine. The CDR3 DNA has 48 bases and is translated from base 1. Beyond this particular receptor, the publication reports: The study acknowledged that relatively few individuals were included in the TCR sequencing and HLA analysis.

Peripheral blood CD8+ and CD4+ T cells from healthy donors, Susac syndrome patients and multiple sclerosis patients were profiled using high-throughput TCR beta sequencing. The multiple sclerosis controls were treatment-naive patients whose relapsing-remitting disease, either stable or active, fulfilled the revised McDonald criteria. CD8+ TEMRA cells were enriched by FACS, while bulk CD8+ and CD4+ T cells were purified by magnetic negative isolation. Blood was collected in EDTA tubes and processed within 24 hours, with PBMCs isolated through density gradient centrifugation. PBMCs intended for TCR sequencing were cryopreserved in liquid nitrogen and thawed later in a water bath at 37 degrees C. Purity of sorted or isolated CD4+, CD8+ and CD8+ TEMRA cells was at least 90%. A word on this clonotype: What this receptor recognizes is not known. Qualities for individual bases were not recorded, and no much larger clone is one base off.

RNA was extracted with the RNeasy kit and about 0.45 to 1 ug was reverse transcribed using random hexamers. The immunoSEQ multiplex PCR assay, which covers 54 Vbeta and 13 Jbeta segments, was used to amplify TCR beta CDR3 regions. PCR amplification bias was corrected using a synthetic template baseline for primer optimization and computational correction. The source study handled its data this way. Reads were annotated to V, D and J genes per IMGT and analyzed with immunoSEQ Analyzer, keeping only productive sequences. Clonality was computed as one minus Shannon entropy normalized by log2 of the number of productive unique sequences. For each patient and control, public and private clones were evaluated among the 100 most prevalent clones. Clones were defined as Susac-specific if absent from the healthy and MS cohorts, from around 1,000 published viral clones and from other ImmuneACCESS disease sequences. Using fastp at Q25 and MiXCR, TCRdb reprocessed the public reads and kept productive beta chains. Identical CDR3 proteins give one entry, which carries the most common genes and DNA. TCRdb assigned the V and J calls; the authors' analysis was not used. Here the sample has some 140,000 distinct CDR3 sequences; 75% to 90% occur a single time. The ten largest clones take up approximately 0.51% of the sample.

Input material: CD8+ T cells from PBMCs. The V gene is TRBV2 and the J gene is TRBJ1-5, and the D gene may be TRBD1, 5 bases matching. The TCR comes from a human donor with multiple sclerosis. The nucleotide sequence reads TGTGCCAGCAGGAAGGGACCGGAAGAGAGCAATCAGCCCCAGCATTTT. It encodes CASRKGPEESNQPQHF.